This T cell receptor (beta chain) was sequenced in a study of technical replicates of blood from several donors. Germline CDR1 is SGHTS and CDR2 is YDEGEE. V was clipped by 10 bases and J by 7 bases; unmatched bases: 17. This CDR3 comprises 15 residues. The table came from immunoSEQ multiplex PCR; TCRdb's copy has only in-frame clones and leaves some out. The table records some 96,000 clones, approximately 95% of them present only once. V gene TRBV5-8 combines with J gene TRBJ2-7, with 10 positions matching TRBD1. Sequenced: T cells isolated from PBMCs. The sequence was collected from a human donor in good health. CDR3 sequence (DNA): TGTGCCGCGAGGGACAGGGGAGTTGGCAATGGGGAGCAGTACTTC. It encodes CAARDRGVGNGEQYF.